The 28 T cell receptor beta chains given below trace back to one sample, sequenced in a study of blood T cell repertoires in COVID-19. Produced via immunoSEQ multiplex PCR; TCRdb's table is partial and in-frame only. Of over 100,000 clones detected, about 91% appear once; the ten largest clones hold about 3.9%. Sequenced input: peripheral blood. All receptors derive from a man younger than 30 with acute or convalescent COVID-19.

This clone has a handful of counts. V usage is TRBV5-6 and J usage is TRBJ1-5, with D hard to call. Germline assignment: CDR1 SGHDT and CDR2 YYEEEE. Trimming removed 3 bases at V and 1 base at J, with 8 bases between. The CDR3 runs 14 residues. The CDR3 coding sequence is TGTGCCAGCAGCTCCCACTCCAGCAATCAGCCCCAGCATTTT. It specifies CASSSHSSNQPQHF.

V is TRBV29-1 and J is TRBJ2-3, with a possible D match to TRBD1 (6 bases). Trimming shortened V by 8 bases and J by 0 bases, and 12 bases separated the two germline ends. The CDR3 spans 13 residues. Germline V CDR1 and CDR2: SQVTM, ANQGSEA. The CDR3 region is CSLRTASTDTQYF. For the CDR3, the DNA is TGCAGCTTGAGGACAGCTAGCACAGATACGCAGTATTTT.

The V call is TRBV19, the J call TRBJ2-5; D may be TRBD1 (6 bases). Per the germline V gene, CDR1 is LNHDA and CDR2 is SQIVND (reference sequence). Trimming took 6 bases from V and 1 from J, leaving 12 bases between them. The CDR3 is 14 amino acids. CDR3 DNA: TGTGCCAGTAGGAAGGGACATTTCCAAGAGACCCAGTACTTC. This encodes CASRKGHFQETQYF.

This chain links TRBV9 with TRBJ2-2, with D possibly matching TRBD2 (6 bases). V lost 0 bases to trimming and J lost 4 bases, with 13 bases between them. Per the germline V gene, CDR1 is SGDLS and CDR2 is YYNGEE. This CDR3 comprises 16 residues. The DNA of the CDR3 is TGTGCCAGCAGCGTAGCGGGGCGAGCGGGCACCGGGGAGCTGTTTTTT. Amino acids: CASSVAGRAGTGELFF.

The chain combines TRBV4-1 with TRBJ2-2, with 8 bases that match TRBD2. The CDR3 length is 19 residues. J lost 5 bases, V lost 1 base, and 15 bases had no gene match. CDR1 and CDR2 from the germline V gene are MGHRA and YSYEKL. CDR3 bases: TGCGCCAGCAGCCAAGCTCCCCTCGGGCTAGCGGGCGATACCGGGGAGCTGTTTTTT. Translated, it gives CASSQAPLGLAGDTGELFF.

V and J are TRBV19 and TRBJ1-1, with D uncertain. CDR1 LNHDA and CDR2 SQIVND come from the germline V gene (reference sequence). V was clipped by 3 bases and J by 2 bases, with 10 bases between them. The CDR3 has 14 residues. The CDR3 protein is CASSIRQDNTEAFF. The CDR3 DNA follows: TGTGCCAGTAGTATCAGGCAGGATAACACTGAAGCTTTCTTT.

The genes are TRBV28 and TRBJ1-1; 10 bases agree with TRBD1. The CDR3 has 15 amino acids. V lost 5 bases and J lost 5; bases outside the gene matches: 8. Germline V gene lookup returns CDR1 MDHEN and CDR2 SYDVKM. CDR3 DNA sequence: TGTGCCAGCAGTCTACCTCGGGACAGGGGAACTGAAGCTTTCTTT. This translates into CASSLPRDRGTEAFF.

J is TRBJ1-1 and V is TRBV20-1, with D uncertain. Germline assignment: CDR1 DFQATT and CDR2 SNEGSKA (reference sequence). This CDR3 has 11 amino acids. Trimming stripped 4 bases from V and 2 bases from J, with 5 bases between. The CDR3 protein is CSANGNTEAFF. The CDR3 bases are TGCAGTGCTAACGGTAACACTGAAGCTTTCTTT.

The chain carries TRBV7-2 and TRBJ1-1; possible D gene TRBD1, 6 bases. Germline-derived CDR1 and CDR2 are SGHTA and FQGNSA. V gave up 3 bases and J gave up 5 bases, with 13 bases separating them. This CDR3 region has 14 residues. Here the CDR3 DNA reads TGTGCCAGCAGCTTCTTGACAGGAGGTACTGAAGCTTTCTTT. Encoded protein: CASSFLTGGTEAFF. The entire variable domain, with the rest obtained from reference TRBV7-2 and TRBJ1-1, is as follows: GAGVSQSPSNKVTEKGKDVELRCDPISGHTALYWYRQSLGQGLEFLIYFQGNSAPDKSGLPSDRFSAERTGGSVSTLTIQRTQQEDSAVYLCASSFLTGGTEAFFGQGTRLTVV.

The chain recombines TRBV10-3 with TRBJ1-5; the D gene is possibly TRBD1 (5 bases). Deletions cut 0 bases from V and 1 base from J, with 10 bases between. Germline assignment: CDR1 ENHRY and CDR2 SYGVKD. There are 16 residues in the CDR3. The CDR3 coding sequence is TGTGCCATCAGTGAGTCGGGTCCAGGGAGCAATCAGCCCCAGCATTTT. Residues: CAISESGPGSNQPQHF.

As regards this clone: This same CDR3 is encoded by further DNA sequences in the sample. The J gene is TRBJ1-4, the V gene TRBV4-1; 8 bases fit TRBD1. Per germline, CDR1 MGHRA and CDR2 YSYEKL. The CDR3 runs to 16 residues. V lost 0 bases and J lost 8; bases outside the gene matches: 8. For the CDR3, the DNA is TGCGCCAGCAGCCAAGATCGGAGGACAGGGAGAGAAAAACTGTTTTTT. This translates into CASSQDRRTGREKLFF.

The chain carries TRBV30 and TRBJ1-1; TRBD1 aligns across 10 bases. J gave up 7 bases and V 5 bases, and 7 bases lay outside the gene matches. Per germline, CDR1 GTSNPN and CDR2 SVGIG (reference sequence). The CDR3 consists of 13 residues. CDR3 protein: CAWARQGAGEAFF. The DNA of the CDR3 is TGTGCCTGGGCCAGACAGGGGGCCGGTGAAGCTTTCTTT.

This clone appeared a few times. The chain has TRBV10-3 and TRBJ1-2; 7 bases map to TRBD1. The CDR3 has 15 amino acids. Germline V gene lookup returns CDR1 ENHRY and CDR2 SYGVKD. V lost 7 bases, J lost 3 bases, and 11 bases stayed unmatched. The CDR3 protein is CAITSTGSQDYGYTF. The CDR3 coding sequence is TGTGCCATCACCTCGACAGGGTCGCAAGACTATGGCTACACCTTC.

CDR3: CASSSQGGDYGYTF. CDR3 sequence (DNA): TGTGCCAGCAGCTCACAGGGAGGGGACTATGGCTACACCTTC. This chain connects TRBV12-1 to TRBJ1-2. TRBV12-1 is a documented pseudogene. The CDR3 extends over 14 amino acids.

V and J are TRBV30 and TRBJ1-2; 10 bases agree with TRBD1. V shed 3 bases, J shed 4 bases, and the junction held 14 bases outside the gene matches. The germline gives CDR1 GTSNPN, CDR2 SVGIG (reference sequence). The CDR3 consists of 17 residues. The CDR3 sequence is CAWREALFRDRGYGYTF. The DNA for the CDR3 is TGTGCCTGGAGGGAGGCCCTTTTCCGGGACAGGGGCTATGGCTACACCTTC.

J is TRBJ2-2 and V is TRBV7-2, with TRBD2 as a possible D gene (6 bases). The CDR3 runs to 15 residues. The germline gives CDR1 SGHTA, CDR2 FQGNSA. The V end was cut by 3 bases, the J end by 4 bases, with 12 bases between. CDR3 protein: CASSLTSIGTGELFF. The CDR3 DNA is TGTGCCAGCAGCTTGACTAGTATCGGCACCGGGGAGCTGTTTTTT.

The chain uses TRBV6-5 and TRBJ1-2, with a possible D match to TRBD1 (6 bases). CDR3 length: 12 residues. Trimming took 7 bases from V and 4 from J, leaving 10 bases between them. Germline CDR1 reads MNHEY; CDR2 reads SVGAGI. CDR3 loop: CASMGAPYGYTF. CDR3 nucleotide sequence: TGTGCCAGCATGGGGGCGCCCTATGGCTACACCTTC.

The CDR3 DNA sequence: TGCGCCAGCAGCTTGGACAAGAACCCAGGGGGCTACACCTTC. This codes for CASSLDKNPGGYTF. V gene TRBV5-1 combines with J gene TRBJ1-2, with a weak D call TRBD1 (5 bases). Germline V lookup: CDR1 SGHRS, CDR2 YFSETQ. CDR3 length: 14 amino acids. Trimming removed 0 bases from V and 8 bases from J, with 14 bases in between.

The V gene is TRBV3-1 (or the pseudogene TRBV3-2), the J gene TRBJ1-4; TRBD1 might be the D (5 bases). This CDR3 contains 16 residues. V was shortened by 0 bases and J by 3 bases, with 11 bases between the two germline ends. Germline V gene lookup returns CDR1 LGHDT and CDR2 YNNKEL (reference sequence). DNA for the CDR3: TGTGCCAGCAGCCAAGAATGGAGGGGATCTAATGAAAAACTGTTTTTT. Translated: CASSQEWRGSNEKLFF.

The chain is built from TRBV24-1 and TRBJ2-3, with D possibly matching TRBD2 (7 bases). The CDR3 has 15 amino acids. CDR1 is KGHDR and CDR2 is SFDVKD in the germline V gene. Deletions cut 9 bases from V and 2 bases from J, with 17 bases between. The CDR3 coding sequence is TGTGCCACCGCTCGGGGGGCTTATAACACAGATACGCAGTATTTT. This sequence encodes CATARGAYNTDTQYF.

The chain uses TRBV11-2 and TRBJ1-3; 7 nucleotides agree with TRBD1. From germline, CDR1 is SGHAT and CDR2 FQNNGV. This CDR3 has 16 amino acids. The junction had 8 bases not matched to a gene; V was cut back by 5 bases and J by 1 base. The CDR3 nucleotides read TGTGCCAGCAGCCCACGGCGGGACAGTTCTGGAAACACCATATATTTT. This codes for CASSPRRDSSGNTIYF.

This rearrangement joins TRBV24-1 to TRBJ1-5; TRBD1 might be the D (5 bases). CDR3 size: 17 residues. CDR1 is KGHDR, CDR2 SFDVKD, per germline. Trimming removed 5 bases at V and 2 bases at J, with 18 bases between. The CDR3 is CATSARSRVGGNQPQHF. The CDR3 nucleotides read TGTGCCACCAGTGCCCGATCCAGGGTAGGAGGCAATCAGCCCCAGCATTTT.

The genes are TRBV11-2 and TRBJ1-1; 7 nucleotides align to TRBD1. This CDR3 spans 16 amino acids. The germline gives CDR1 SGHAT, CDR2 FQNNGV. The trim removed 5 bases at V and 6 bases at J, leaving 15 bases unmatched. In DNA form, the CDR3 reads TGTGCCAGCAGCCTGACAGGGAATAGGCGGGGGGCTGAAGCTTTCTTT. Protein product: CASSLTGNRRGAEAFF.

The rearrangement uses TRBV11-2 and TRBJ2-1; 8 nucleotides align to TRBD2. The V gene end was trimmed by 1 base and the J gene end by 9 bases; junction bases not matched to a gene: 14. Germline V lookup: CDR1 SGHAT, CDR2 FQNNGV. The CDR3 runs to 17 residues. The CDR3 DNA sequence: TGTGCCAGCAGCTTAGTCGGACTAGCCGACGCGAGGGGTGAGCAGTTCTTC. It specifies CASSLVGLADARGEQFF.

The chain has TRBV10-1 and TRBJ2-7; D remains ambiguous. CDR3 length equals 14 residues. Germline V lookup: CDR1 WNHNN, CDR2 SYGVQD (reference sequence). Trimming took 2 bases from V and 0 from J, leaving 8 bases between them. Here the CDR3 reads CASSEEAGSYEQYF. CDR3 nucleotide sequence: TGCGCCAGCAGTGAGGAGGCCGGCTCCTACGAGCAGTACTTC.

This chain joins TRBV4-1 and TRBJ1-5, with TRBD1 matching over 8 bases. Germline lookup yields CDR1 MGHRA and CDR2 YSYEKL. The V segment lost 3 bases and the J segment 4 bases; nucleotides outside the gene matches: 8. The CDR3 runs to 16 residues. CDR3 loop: CASSQGLQGANQPQHF. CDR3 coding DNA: TGCGCCAGCAGCCAGGGGTTGCAGGGGGCTAATCAGCCCCAGCATTTT.

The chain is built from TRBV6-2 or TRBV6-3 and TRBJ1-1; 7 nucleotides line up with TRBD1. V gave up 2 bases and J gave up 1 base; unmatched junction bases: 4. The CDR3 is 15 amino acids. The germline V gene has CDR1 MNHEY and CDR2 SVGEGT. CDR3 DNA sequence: TGTGCCAGCAGTTACGAGGGGACAGCGAACACTGAAGCTTTCTTT. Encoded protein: CASSYEGTANTEAFF.

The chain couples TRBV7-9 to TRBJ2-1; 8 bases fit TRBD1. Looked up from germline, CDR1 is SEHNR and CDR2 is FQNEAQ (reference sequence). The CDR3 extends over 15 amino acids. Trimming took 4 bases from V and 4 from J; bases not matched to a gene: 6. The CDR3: CASSSGQAIYNEQFF. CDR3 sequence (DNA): TGTGCCAGCAGCTCGGGACAGGCCATATACAATGAGCAGTTCTTC.